The entry below gives a single T cell receptor beta chain sequence along with its context. These data belong to a study of blood T cell repertoires in COVID-19. The V and J ends lost 3 bases and 1 base respectively, with 6 bases between them. This CDR3 is 13 amino acids long. Profiling relied on immunoSEQ multiplex PCR, and the TCRdb table lists in-frame clones only, not all of them. The table lists 210,000 or so clones, about four fifths of them singletons. V gene TRBV12-3 or TRBV12-4 combines with J gene TRBJ1-1; no reliable D call. This sequence was found in a woman between 40 and 50 years old with acute or convalescent COVID-19. Sequencing was done on a sample of peripheral blood. CDR3 amino acids: CASSLSGNTEAFF. CDR3 DNA: TGTGCCAGCAGTTTGTCGGGGAACACTGAAGCTTTCTTT.